This T cell receptor beta chain was retrieved from a study of PD-1 blockade in mismatch repair-deficient tumors (dated by TCRdb to 2015 to 2018). Context from the whole study: The trial enrolled some 90 consecutive patients with some twelve mismatch repair-deficient cancer types between 2013 and late 2016, all previously treated and progressing. Deep sequencing of TCR CDR3 regions was used to track tumor-associated T cell clones in peripheral blood of patients responding to PD-1 blockade. Broad study findings and their caveats: Clonal expansion was elicited by three of seven peptides, and around 150 unique blood TCRs were yielded, about 7 of which were also found in tumor; all positive peptides were derived from frameshift mutations. Rapid expansion after pembrolizumab followed by contraction, generally before radiologic responses, was shown by tumor-resident clones, which were often undetectable in blood before treatment.

Library construction relied on the immunoSEQ multiplex PCR assay. From the authors' description of their analysis: A clone was classified as neoantigen-specific if the clone expanded significantly in response to the relevant peptide and did not expand significantly in response to any other peptide tested. TCRdb carries this immuneACCESS record with in-frame sequences only. Its versions omit some clonotypes, under half of them owing to an unresolved V gene in the studies checked, with the rest unexplained. V, J and clone size are those of that table, while D and trimming were read from the DNA. This sample lists fewer than 18,000 clones; roughly 80% were detected once. Roughly 9.7% of the sample comes from the top ten. In the paper's terms, the time point label means: roughly 9-day in vitro stimulation with candidate neoantigen peptide 5. For each enrolled patient, mismatch repair deficiency was established using either polymerase chain reaction or immunohistochemistry. TCR sequencing was performed for a few patients who responded to pembrolizumab therapy. More than 5 ELISpot-reactive candidate neoantigen peptides were each used in an approximately 10-day in vitro stimulation before TCR sequencing. As the baseline for calculating clone fold-changes, a control culture with no peptide was run in an identical way. In the phase II trial, pembrolizumab PD-1 blockade was tested prospectively in advanced mismatch repair-deficient cancers, no matter which tissue of origin the cancers came from.

For this clone: Its antigen specificity is not known. Base qualities are not at hand, and no much larger clone is one base apart.

Trimming removed 2 bases from V and 0 bases from J, leaving 10 bases between the germline ends. There are 15 amino acids in the CDR3, from cysteine to phenylalanine inclusive. This entry keeps only the CDR3 DNA: 45 bases, framed from base 1. According to the germline V gene (reference sequence), CDR1 reads SEHNR and CDR2 reads FQNEAQ. This TCR was sampled from an adult with mismatch repair-deficient cancer. The sequence links TRBV7-9 to TRBJ1-2; the D gene is possibly TRBD1, with 6 bases matching. Sequencing was performed on cells cultured in vitro, taken from a patient treated with pembrolizumab. CDR3 reads: CASSLTGLSNYGYTF. The bases are TGTGCCAGCAGCTTAACAGGGTTATCTAACTATGGCTACACCTTC.